This T cell receptor beta chain was found in a study of T cells in Graves' hyperthyroidism and ophthalmopathy. Germline lookup yields CDR1 SGHKS and CDR2 YYEKEE (reference sequence). The germline V and J ends were trimmed by 5 bases and 1 base, with 13 bases remaining between them. This CDR3 comprises 15 residues. If no ophthalmopathy progression occurred within 18 months, Graves' hyperthyroidism was stable. Patients aged 18 to 65 had newly diagnosed hyperthyroidism of under 2 months' duration. This clonotype was counted many times. Researchers took RNA transcripts and amplified the TCR beta CDR3 regions from them. The HTBI primer set drove a first-round RT-PCR of the TCR CDR3. TCRdb re-analysed the multiplex PCR reads in MiXCR, keeping a single row per CDR3 protein. Of around 290,000 distinct CDR3 sequences listed, approximately 14% were seen once; the top ten hold approximately 7.9%.

V usage is TRBV5-5 and J usage is TRBJ1-5; tentatively, D is TRBD1 (6 bases). The sequence came from a middle-aged woman with Graves' hyperthyroidism. Sequencing was performed on blood. DNA for the CDR3: TGTGCCAGCAGTTATACAGGGACGAGCAATCAGCCCCAGCATTTT. Translating it yields CASSYTGTSNQPQHF.